The clone carrying this T cell receptor (beta chain) was detected once. Random hexamers primed reverse transcription of about 0.45 to 1 ug RNA. With immunoSEQ multiplex PCR, TCR beta CDR3 was amplified across 54 Vbeta and 13 Jbeta. A single record per CDR3 protein comes from TCRdb applying MiXCR to the immunoSEQ multiplex PCR reads. The repertoire includes about 210,000 distinct CDR3 sequences, approximately 95% of them detected once, and roughly 0.1% sits in the top ten. This entry is derived from a study of CD8 T cells in Susac syndrome. Negative isolation yielded CD8+ and CD4+ T cells; FACS enriched TEMRA cells. Sequencing input: CD4+ T cells from PBMCs. This sequence was found in a human donor with multiple sclerosis.

CDR3 bases: TGTGCCAGCAGCCGTCCCGGGACAGGGAAGGAGACCCAGTACTTC. Translated: CASSRPGTGKETQYF. This chain links TRBV7-2 with TRBJ2-5; 9 nucleotides match TRBD1. Looked up from germline, CDR1 is SGHTA and CDR2 is FQGNSA. This CDR3 has 15 amino acids. After removal of 5 bases from V and 5 bases from J, the junction contained 9 bases not matched to a gene.